The following is a T cell receptor beta chain sequence with its context. Everyone who donated was a Caucasian adult who lived in Nashville, Tennessee. The data originate from a study of shared clonotypes between healthy human individuals. About the research overall: Every donor yielded three CD4 naive, three CD4 memory, two CD8 naive and one CD8 memory plate.

Researchers divided each subset's genomic DNA evenly across several immunoSEQ plates. Sequenced by immunoSEQ multiplex PCR; TCRdb stores in-frame clones only, minus some. The sample contains about 690,000 clones, about 90% of which appear only once. Trimming took 6 bases from V and 1 from J; bases not matched to a gene: 6. CDR3 size: 15 residues. Germline loops: CDR1 MNHNS, CDR2 SASEGT. Sequenced sample: memory CD8+ T cells from PBMCs. Specified subset: CD45RO+ cells pooled with CCR7-negative TemRA cells. This clonotype originated in a young man in good health. Some clones in this sample may be carry-over from other donors' samples. J is TRBJ1-3 and V is TRBV6-1, with 7 bases matching TRBD1. CDR3 in DNA: TGTGCCAGCAGCCGACCGGACAGGTCTGGAAACACCATATATTTT. Translating gives CASSRPDRSGNTIYF.